A single sample gave rise to the 18 T cell receptor beta chains below, sequenced in a study of regulatory and conventional T cells in RAG deficiency. The assay was immunoSEQ multiplex PCR, and TCRdb's table has in-frame clones only and misses some. This sample has fewer than 35,000 clones, with 85% to 90% found just once. These data were also filed under a second study, of regulatory T cells. This second report adds: Primers: 52 TRBV forward and 13 TRBJ reverse.

Sequencing used CD8+ T cells sorted from blood. These TCRs come from a human donor in good health.

This chain connects TRBV10-3 to TRBJ2-7; 9 bases map to TRBD1. The junction had 12 bases not matched to a gene; V was cut back by 11 bases and J by 7 bases. Germline CDR1 is ENHRY and CDR2 is SYGVKD. The CDR3 is 13 amino acids. The CDR3 protein is CASLGGQGGEQYF. CDR3 sequence (DNA): TGTGCCTCCCTGGGGGGACAGGGTGGTGAGCAGTACTTC.

This chain connects TRBV11-2 to TRBJ1-1, with D perhaps matching TRBD1 (6 bases). V was pared by 5 bases and J by 3 bases, with 16 bases between. The CDR3 loop spans 15 amino acids. Germline V lookup: CDR1 SGHAT, CDR2 FQNNGV. Here the CDR3 DNA reads TGTGCCAGCAGCGGATACAGGGATGGCGACACTGAAGCTTTCTTT. As protein: CASSGYRDGDTEAFF.

This clone appeared once. V usage is TRBV5-1 and J usage is TRBJ1-2; 7 bases agree with TRBD1. Germline CDR1 and CDR2: SGHRS and YFSETQ. The CDR3 runs to 14 residues. J was trimmed by 1 base and V by 4 bases; bases with no gene match: 4. CDR3 residues: CASSPRDSNYGYTF. CDR3 nucleotides: TGCGCCAGCAGCCCCAGGGACAGTAACTATGGCTACACCTTC.

The rearrangement links TRBV30 to TRBJ2-3, with 10 bases matching TRBD2. The CDR3 covers 15 residues. J gave up 1 base and V 4 bases, and 5 bases lay outside the gene matches. Germline assignment: CDR1 GTSNPN and CDR2 SVGIG (reference sequence). CDR3 residues: CAWTPGTSGTDTQYF. In DNA, the CDR3 is TGTGCCTGGACTCCCGGGACTAGCGGCACAGATACGCAGTATTTT. Looking up the rest from reference TRBV30 and TRBJ2-3 gives the full variable domain: SQTIHQWPATLVQPVGSPLSLECTVEGTSNPNLYWYRQAAGRGLQLLFYSVGIGQISSEVPQNLSASRPQDRQFILSSKKLLLSDSGFYLCAWTPGTSGTDTQYFGPGTRLTVL.

V and J are TRBV11-1 and TRBJ1-1, with D possibly matching TRBD1 (6 bases). The germline V gene has CDR1 SGHAT and CDR2 FQDESV (reference sequence). The CDR3 consists of 15 residues. V dropped 0 bases and J dropped 4 bases, with 12 bases sitting between them. The CDR3 nucleotides read TGTGCCAGCAGCTTAGCATACAGGGCTCTCACTGAAGCTTTCTTT. It codes for CASSLAYRALTEAFF.

The chain joins TRBV27 to TRBJ1-2; 7 nucleotides align to TRBD1. V trimming: 4 bases; J trimming: 7 bases; junction bases outside the gene matches: 9. The germline V gene encodes CDR1 MNHEY and CDR2 SMNVEV (reference sequence). The CDR3 has 14 amino acids. The CDR3 reads CASSSAGTEGGYTF. DNA for the CDR3: TGTGCCAGCAGTTCTGCCGGGACAGAGGGTGGCTACACCTTC.

Regarding this clone: Sequence at one end of the junction differs from germline and may be a read error. V gene TRBV19 combines with J gene TRBJ2-7, with D possibly matching TRBD1 (6 bases). The CDR3 length is 14 residues. The germline CDR1 and CDR2 sequences are LNHDA and SQIVND (reference sequence). In DNA form, the CDR3 reads TGTGCCAGTAGCGCCGGGACACCTTCCTCCGAGCAGTACTTC. Protein sequence: CASSAGTPSSEQYF.

The chain is built from TRBV19 and TRBJ1-3; D is uncertain. Looked up from germline, CDR1 is LNHDA and CDR2 is SQIVND (reference sequence). CDR3 length: 15 amino acids. The V gene lost 1 base and the J gene lost 0 bases, with 7 bases spanning the gap. CDR3 residues: CASSIAGSSGNTIYF. CDR3 nucleotide sequence: TGTGCCAGTAGTATAGCGGGCAGCTCTGGAAACACCATATATTTT.

This chain uses TRBV4-1 with TRBJ2-7, with 9 nucleotides matching TRBD2. The CDR3 consists of 14 residues. CDR1 is MGHRA, CDR2 YSYEKL, per germline. V lost 0 bases, J lost 5 bases, and 2 bases stayed unmatched. CDR3 DNA sequence: TGCGCCAGCAGCCAAGATGGGACTAGCAACGAGCAGTACTTC. The encoded protein is CASSQDGTSNEQYF.

This clone was detected once. The chain employs TRBV28 and TRBJ2-2; possible D gene TRBD2, 6 bases. The CDR3 extends over 14 amino acids. V gave up 5 bases and J gave up 5 bases, with 12 bases separating them. The germline V gene encodes CDR1 MDHEN and CDR2 SYDVKM. The CDR3 loop reads CASSVTAGTGELFF. The CDR3 region has the DNA TGTGCCAGCAGTGTAACGGCGGGGACCGGGGAGCTGTTTTTT.

The V call is TRBV2, the J call TRBJ1-1, with no clear D. V was shortened by 6 bases and J by 3 bases, with 11 bases between the two germline ends. The CDR3 runs to 13 residues. Germline V gene lookup returns CDR1 SNHLY and CDR2 FYNNEI. CDR3 bases: TGTGCCAGCAGGCGGGGTCCCGACACTGAAGCTTTCTTT. Protein product: CASRRGPDTEAFF.

The rearrangement uses TRBV9 and TRBJ1-4; D gene uncertain. V lost 6 bases and J lost 7, with 16 bases in between. The germline V gene encodes CDR1 SGDLS and CDR2 YYNGEE. The CDR3 spans 14 residues. The CDR3 loop reads CASTPRERGEKLFF. In nucleotides, the CDR3 is TGTGCCAGCACCCCCCGGGAGCGGGGTGAAAAACTGTTTTTT.

The J gene is TRBJ1-1, the V gene TRBV7-8; D remains unclear. CDR3 size: 15 residues. CDR1 and CDR2 (germline): SGHVS, FQNEAQ. Trimming cost V 4 bases and J 5 bases, with 17 bases left between them. CDR3 residues: CASSSSRARGTEAFF. In nucleotides, the CDR3 is TGTGCCAGCAGCTCCTCAAGGGCGCGGGGTACTGAAGCTTTCTTT.

V gene TRBV10-1 combines with J gene TRBJ1-1, with no clear D. V gave up 2 bases and J gave up 6 bases, with 10 bases separating them. From germline, CDR1 is WNHNN and CDR2 SYGVQD (reference sequence). CDR3 length: 13 residues. The DNA of the CDR3 is TGCGCCAGCAGTGAGACCTACGGGGCTGAAGCTTTCTTT. Protein product: CASSETYGAEAFF.

The chain links TRBV7-3 to TRBJ2-7, with 12 bases that match TRBD1. The CDR3 has 14 residues. V shed 3 bases, J shed 7 bases, and the junction held 4 bases outside the gene matches. The germline CDR1 and CDR2 sequences are SGHTA and FQGTGA. The CDR3 DNA is TGTGCCAGCAGCTTGGGACAGGGGGCGTGGGAGCAGTACTTC. Translation gives CASSLGQGAWEQYF.

In its sample, this clone was seen once. The chain employs TRBV27 and TRBJ2-7; a possible D gene is TRBD1 (5 bases). The CDR3 is 14 residues long. Germline values: CDR1 MNHEY, CDR2 SMNVEV (reference sequence). The ends were cut back, 2 bases at V and 0 bases at J, with 8 bases in the middle. The CDR3: CASSLQGYSYEQYF. CDR3 in DNA: TGTGCCAGCAGTTTACAGGGTTACTCCTACGAGCAGTACTTC.

This chain joins TRBV27 and TRBJ2-7, with a tentative D call TRBD1 (6 bases). The CDR3 is made up of 13 amino acids. V lost 4 bases and J lost 4, with 11 bases in between. Germline CDR1 reads MNHEY; CDR2 reads SMNVEV (reference sequence). Here the CDR3 reads CASSSAGEYEQYF. In nucleotides, the CDR3 is TGTGCCAGCAGTTCGGCAGGGGAATACGAGCAGTACTTC.

CDR3 in DNA: TGTGCCAGCAATTGGGGTGACACCGGGGAGCTGTTTTTT. Translated: CASNWGDTGELFF. This chain links TRBV7-2 with TRBJ2-2; no clear D. There are 13 residues in the CDR3. V was cut by 7 bases and J by 3 bases, with 9 bases left in between. Germline V gives CDR1 SGHTA, CDR2 FQGNSA.